This record looks at one T cell receptor beta chain sequence and its context. Its antigen is currently not known. No base-level quality is on record; no much larger clone is a single base apart. Each collaborating institution followed its own protocols to collect whole blood in K2EDTA tubes. Collaborator samples were shipped for TCRbeta analysis as frozen whole blood, isolated PBMCs, or DNA extracted from either sample type. TCRbeta CDR3 regions were amplified from genomic DNA using the immunoSEQ Assay, a bias-controlled multiplex PCR. As for how the authors treated the data: Within the assay, amplification of reference gene primers was used to estimate how many nucleated cells each sample contained. To quantify the absolute abundance of each unique TCRbeta CDR3 rearrangement, sequence reads were collapsed and filtered. For each sample, productive Simpson clonality was calculated as the square root of Simpson's diversity index across productive rearrangements. TCRdb stores this immuneACCESS table with in-frame sequences only. Part of the clones is absent; in the studies checked, under half of the shortfall reflects unresolved V genes, and no reason is known for the rest. The V and J calls and clone size come from that table; D and trimming were worked out from the DNA. For this sample there are under 140,000 clones; approximately 82% appear just once. 3% to 4% of the sample is taken by the ten largest.

The data belong to a study of blood T cell repertoires in COVID-19 (dated by TCRdb to 2020 to 2021). General notes on the study: Samples covering the acute and convalescent phases of COVID-19 were provided by collaborators in the United States, Italy and Spain. The material from the prospective study consisted of cDNA or gDNA derived from T cells, B-cell-depleted T cells, or PBMCs. Deeply sampled blood TCRbeta repertoires from subjects exposed to, actively infected with, or recovered from COVID-19 were included in the dataset. The repertoires were made available in a free public database intended to serve as a resource for research on the immune response to SARS-CoV-2. Samples came from the ongoing ImmuneRACE study (first 160 participants) plus 1,254 subjects from 6 global collaborators. Sample metadata almost always included a de-identified subject ID, COVID-19 status, age in years and sex. HLA class I and class II types, where available, came from metadata supplied by the sample provider rather than from assay-based typing.

The CDR3 sequence holds 15 residues, the cysteine and phenylalanine included. Of the read, only the CDR3 DNA is kept; its 45 bases are in frame from base 1. The germline V gene provides CDR1 SGHAT and CDR2 FQNNGV. V and J lose 5 bases and 6 bases, and a span of 20 bases separates them. Beyond this particular receptor, the publication reports: The amount of clinical and demographic metadata varied by source and participant and was provided uncurated.

The source of this sequence is a woman over 75 with acute or convalescent COVID-19. Sequencing was performed on peripheral blood. The chain employs TRBV11-2 and TRBJ2-7, with TRBD2 perhaps the D gene, on 5 matching bases. The DNA sequence reads TGTGCCAGCAGCCCTGCCCGGGGTACACTGGGCGAGCAGTACTTC. Translation gives CASSPARGTLGEQYF.